The clone carrying this TCR beta chain came up many times. As yet, its antigen is unknown. This CDR3 has 13 residues. V was pared by 4 bases and J by 4 bases, with 14 bases between. From germline, CDR1 is DFQATT and CDR2 SNEGSKA (reference sequence). This sample is part of a study of T cells in Graves' hyperthyroidism and ophthalmopathy. Amplified TCR beta CDR3 regions derived from RNA transcripts. The HTBI primer set drove a first-round RT-PCR of the TCR CDR3. TCRdb fed the multiplex PCR reads into MiXCR, producing one record per CDR3 protein. Among more than 500,000 distinct CDR3 sequences listed, around 15% were seen once. Enrolled ophthalmopathy patients presented with a Clinical Activity Score of at least 3, a NOSPECS grade of at least 4, and disease duration under 3 months. The PBMCs were taken from 10 ml of fresh peripheral blood. Broader study findings: Ophthalmopathy and stable hyperthyroidism were told apart by a 13 V-J model.

V gene TRBV20-1 combines with J gene TRBJ2-7, with D tentatively TRBD1 (5 bases). Sequenced sample: blood. The receptor was isolated from a woman aged 40 to 55 with Graves' ophthalmopathy. The CDR3 nucleotides are TGCAGTGCTACCGGACACGGGCGGTACGAGCAGTACTTC. This translates into CSATGHGRYEQYF.